One sample yielded the 5 T cell receptor beta chains listed below, sequenced in a study of blood T cell repertoires in COVID-19. Sequenced by immunoSEQ multiplex PCR; TCRdb stores in-frame clones only, minus some. Found here are 200,000 to 250,000 clones, about four fifths of them singletons; the top ten hold approximately 1.8%. Sequenced: PBMCs or T cells enriched from blood (not recorded which). These receptors all come from a man in his 60s who had recovered from COVID-19.

V is TRBV5-1 and J is TRBJ1-2; 8 bases are a match to TRBD1. Trimming took 4 bases from V and 8 from J; bases not matched to a gene: 16. Germline V gives CDR1 SGHRS, CDR2 YFSETQ. The CDR3 covers 16 residues. This chain's CDR3 is CASSLRTGQLTRGYTF. The CDR3 bases are TGCGCCAGCAGCCTGCGGACAGGGCAGCTTACGCGGGGCTACACCTTC. The full variable domain, its missing parts supplied by reference TRBV5-1 and TRBJ1-2, is KAGVTQTPRYLIKTRGQQVTLSCSPISGHRSVSWYQQTPGQGLQFLFEYFSETQRNKGNFPGRFSGRQFSNSRSEMNVSTLELGDSALYLCASSLRTGQLTRGYTFGSGTRLTVV.

The chain has TRBV7-9 and TRBJ1-4; the D is unclear. V dropped 2 bases and J dropped 4 bases, with 11 bases sitting between them. The CDR3 sequence is 15 residues long. Germline CDR1 is SEHNR and CDR2 is FQNEAQ (reference sequence). CDR3 coding DNA: TGTGCCAGCAGCTTAAGTGGAGGAATTAATGAAAAACTGTTTTTT. This sequence encodes CASSLSGGINEKLFF.

The chain carries TRBV10-3 and TRBJ1-3; maybe TRBD1 (5 bases). Germline V lookup: CDR1 ENHRY, CDR2 SYGVKD. The CDR3 is made up of 15 amino acids. The V end was cut by 4 bases, the J end by 0 bases, with 10 bases between. The CDR3 region is CAISASRDSGNTIYF. In nucleotides, the CDR3 is TGTGCCATCAGTGCCTCCAGGGACTCTGGAAACACCATATATTTT.

The gene calls are TRBV19 and TRBJ1-1; the D is unclear. V lost 3 bases, J lost 0 bases, and 11 bases lay in between. Germline loops: CDR1 LNHDA, CDR2 SQIVND (reference sequence). The CDR3 is 15 residues long. The CDR3 reads CASSILPTVNTEAFF. The CDR3 DNA follows: TGTGCCAGTAGTATTCTCCCCACAGTGAACACTGAAGCTTTCTTT.

This chain connects TRBV5-1 to TRBJ1-2; 8 bases are a match to TRBD1. The J segment lost 4 bases and the V segment lost 1 base, leaving 6 bases of the junction unmatched. CDR3 length: 15 residues. The germline V gene encodes CDR1 SGHRS and CDR2 YFSETQ. The chain's CDR3 is CASSLQSGTGYGYTF. In DNA, the CDR3 is TGCGCCAGCAGCTTGCAGTCAGGGACAGGCTATGGCTACACCTTC.